This entry describes one T cell receptor beta chain. Antigen unknown. This specimen belongs to a study of T cell repertoires in cytomegalovirus infection. Study-level background: Researchers turned to recently identified HLA-C-restricted CMV epitopes as well as well-studied HLA-B-restricted ones. Evidence of both CMV infection and a matching HLA type came from public TCR beta signatures.

The CDR3 has 13 amino acids. V was trimmed by 2 bases and J by 7 bases, leaving 11 bases between them. Per the germline V gene, CDR1 is MNHEY and CDR2 is SMNVEV (reference sequence). TCRdb processed the reads anew with MiXCR; each CDR3 protein has one entry. The repertoire consists of about 20,000 distinct CDR3 sequences, with around 43% occurring once and the leading ten covering approximately 93%. The chain uses TRBV27 and TRBJ1-1, with a possible D match to TRBD1 (5 bases). The material sequenced was CD8+ T cells from cultured PBMCs, taken from culture after CMV antigen stimulation. The origin of this receptor is a human donor in good health (CMV status not recorded). Some clones in this sample may be carry-over from other donors' samples. This CDR3 is CASSLGTTDEAFF. CDR3 bases: TGTGCCAGCAGTTTAGGCACGACAGATGAAGCTTTCTTT.